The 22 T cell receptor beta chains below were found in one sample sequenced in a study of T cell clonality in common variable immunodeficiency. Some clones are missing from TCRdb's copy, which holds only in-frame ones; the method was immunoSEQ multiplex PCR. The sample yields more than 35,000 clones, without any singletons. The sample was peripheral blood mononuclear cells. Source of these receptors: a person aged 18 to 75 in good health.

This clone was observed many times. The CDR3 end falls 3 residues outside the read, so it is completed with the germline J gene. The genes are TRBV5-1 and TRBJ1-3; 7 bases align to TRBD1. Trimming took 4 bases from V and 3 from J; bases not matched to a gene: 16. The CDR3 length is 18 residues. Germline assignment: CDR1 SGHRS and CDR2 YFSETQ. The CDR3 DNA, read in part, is TGCGCCAGCAGCCAGGGGGGTAGCGGTAGTATGCGTGGAAACACC. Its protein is CASSQGGSGSMRGNT. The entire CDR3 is CASSQGGSGSMRGNTIYF. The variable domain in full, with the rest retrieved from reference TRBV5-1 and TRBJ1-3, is KAGVTQTPRYLIKTRGQQVTLSCSPISGHRSVSWYQQTPGQGLQFLFEYFSETQRNKGNFPGRFSGRQFSNSRSEMNVSTLELGDSALYLCASSQGGSGSMRGNTIYFGEGSWLTVV.

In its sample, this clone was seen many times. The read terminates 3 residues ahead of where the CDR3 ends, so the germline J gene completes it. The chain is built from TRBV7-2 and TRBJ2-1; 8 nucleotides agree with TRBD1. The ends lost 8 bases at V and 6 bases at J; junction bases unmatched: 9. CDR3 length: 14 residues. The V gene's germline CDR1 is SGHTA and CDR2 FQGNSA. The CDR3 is CASERQGFANEQFF. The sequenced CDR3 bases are TGTGCCAGCGAGCGACAGGGGTTCGCCAATGAG.

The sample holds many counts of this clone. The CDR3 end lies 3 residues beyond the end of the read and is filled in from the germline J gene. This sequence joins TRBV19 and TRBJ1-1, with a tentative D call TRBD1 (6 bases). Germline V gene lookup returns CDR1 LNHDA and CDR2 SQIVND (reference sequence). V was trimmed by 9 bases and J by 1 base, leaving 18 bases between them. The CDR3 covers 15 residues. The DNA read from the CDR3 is TGTGCCAGCTCCCGGGGGGGGGCTCGGAACACTGAA. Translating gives CASSRGGARNTE. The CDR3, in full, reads CASSRGGARNTEAFF.

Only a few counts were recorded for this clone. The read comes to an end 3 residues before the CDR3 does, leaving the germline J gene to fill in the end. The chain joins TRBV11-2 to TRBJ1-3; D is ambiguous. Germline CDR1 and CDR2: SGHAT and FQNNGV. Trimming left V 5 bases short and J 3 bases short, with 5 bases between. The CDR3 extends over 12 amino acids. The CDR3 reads CASSRGGNTIYF. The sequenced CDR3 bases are TGTGCCAGCAGCAGAGGTGGAAACACC.

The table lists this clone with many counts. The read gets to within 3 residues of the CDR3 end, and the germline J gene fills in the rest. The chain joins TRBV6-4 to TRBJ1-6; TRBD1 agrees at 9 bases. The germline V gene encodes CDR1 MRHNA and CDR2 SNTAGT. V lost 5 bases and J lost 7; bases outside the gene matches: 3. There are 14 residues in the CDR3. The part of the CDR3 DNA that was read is TGTGCCAGCAGTTTGGACAGGGGAAATTCACCC. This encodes CASSLDRGNSP. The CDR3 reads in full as CASSLDRGNSPLHF.

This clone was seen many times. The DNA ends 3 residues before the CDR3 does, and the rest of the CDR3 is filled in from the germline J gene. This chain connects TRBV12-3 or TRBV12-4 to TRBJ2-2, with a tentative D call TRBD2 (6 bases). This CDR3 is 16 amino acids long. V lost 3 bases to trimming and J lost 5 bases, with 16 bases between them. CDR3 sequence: CASSLGGAGLTGELFF. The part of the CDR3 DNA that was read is TGTGCCAGCAGTTTGGGTGGCGCCGGACTAACCGGGGAG.

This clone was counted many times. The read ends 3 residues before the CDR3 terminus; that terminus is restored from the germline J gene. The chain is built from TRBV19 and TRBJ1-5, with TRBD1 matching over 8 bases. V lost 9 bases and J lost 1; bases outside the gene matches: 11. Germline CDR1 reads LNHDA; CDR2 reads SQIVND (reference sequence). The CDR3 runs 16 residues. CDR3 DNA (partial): TGTGCCAGCCAGGGGGCACAGGGGTTGAGCAATCAGCCC. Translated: CASQGAQGLSNQP. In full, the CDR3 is CASQGAQGLSNQPQHF.

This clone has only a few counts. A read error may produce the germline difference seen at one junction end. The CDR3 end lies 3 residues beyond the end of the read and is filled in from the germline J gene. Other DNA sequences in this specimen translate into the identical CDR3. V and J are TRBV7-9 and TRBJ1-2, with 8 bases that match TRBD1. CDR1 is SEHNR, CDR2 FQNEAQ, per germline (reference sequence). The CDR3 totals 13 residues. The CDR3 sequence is CASSLDRVYGYTF. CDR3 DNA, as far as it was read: TGCGCCAGCAGCCTGGACAGGGTTTATGGC.

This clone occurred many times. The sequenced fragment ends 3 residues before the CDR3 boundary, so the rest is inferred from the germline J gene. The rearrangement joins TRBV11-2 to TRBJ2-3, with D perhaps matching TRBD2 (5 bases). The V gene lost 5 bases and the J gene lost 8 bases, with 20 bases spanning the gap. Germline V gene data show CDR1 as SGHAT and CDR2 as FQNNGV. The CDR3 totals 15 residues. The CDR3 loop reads CASSRGAVLKATQYF. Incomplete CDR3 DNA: TGTGCCAGCAGCCGGGGAGCGGTCCTTAAAGCTACG.

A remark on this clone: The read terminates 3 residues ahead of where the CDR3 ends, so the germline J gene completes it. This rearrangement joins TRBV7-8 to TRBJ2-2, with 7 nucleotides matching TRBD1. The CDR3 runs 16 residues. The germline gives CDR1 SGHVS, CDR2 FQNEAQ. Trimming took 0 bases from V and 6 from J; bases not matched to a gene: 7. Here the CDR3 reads CASSLATGLWAGELFF. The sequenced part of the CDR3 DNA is TGTGCCAGCAGCTTAGCGACAGGGCTGTGGGCCGGGGAG.

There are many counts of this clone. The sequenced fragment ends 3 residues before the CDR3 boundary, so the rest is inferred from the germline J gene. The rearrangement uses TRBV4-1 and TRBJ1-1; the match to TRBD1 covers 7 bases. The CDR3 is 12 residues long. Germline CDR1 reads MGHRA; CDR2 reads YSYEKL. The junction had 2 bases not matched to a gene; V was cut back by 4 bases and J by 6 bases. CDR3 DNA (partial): TGCGCCAGCAGCCCCGGGACAGCTGAA. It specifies CASSPGTAE. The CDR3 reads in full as CASSPGTAEAFF.

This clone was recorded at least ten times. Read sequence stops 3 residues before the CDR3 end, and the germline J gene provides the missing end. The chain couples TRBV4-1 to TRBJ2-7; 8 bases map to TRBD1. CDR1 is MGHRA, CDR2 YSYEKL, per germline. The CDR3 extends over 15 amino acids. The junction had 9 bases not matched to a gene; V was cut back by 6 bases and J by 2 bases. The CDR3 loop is CASSPATGGPYEQYF. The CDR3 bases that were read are TGCGCCAGCAGTCCGGCCACAGGGGGGCCCTACGAG.

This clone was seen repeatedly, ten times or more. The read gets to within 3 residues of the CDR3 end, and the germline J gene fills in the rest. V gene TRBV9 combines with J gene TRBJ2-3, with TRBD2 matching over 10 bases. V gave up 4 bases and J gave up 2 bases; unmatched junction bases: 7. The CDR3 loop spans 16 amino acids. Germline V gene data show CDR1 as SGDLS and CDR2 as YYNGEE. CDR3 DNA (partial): TGTGCCAGCAGCACCGGGACTAGCGATTACACAGATACG. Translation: CASSTGTSDYTDT. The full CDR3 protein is CASSTGTSDYTDTQYF. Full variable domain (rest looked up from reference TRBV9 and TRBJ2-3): DSGVTQTPKHLITATGQRVTLRCSPRSGDLSVYWYQQSLDQGLQFLIQYYNGEERAKGNILERFSAQQFPDLHSELNLSSLELGDSALYFCASSTGTSDYTDTQYFGPGTRLTVL.

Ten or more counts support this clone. CDR3 loop: CSASGLAGPTQYF. Incomplete CDR3 DNA: TGCAGTGCCAGCGGACTAGCGGGACCTACG. The chain has TRBV20-1 and TRBJ2-3, with 12 positions matching TRBD2. Sequencing ends 3 residues short of the CDR3 end; the germline J gene provides the rest. V trimming: 6 bases; J trimming: 8 bases; junction bases outside the gene matches: 6. The CDR3 has 13 residues. Germline V gene sequence: CDR1 DFQATT, CDR2 SNEGSKA (reference sequence).

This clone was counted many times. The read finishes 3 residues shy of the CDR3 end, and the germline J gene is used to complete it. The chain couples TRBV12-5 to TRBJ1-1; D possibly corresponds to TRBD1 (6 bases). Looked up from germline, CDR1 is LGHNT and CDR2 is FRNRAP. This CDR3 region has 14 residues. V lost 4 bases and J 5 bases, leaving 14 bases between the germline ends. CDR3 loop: CASGWGTGITEAFF. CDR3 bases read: TGTGCTAGTGGTTGGGGAACAGGGATTACTGAA. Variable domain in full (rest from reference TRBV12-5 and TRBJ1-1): DARVTQTPRHKVTEMGQEVTMRCQPILGHNTVFWYRQTMMQGLELLAYFRNRAPLDDSGMPKDRFSAEMPDATLATLKIQPSEPRDSAVYFCASGWGTGITEAFFGQGTRLTVV.

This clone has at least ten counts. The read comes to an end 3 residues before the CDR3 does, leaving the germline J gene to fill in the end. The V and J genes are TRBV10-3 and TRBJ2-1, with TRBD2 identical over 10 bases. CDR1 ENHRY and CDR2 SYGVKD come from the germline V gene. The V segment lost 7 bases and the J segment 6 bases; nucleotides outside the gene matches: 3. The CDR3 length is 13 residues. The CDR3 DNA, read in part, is TGTGCCATCACTAGCGGGAGCACCAATGAG. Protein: CAITSGSTNE. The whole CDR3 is CAITSGSTNEQFF.

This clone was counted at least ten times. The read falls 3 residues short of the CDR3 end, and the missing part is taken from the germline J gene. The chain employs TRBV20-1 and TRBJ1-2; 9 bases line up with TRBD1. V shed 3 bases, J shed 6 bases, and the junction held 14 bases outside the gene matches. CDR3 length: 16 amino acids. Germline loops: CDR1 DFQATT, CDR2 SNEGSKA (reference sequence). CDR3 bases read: TGCAGTGCTAGCGGCATCCAGGGACAGGGACTCGATGGC. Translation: CSASGIQGQGLDG. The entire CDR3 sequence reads CSASGIQGQGLDGYTF.

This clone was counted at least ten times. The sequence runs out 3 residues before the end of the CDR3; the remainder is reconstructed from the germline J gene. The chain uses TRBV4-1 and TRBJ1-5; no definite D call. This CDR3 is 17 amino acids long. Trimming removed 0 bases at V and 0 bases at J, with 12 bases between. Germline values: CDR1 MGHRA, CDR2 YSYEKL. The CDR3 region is CASSQDPAPYSNQPQHF. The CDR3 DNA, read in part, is TGCGCCAGCAGCCAAGATCCCGCACCCTATAGCAATCAGCCC.

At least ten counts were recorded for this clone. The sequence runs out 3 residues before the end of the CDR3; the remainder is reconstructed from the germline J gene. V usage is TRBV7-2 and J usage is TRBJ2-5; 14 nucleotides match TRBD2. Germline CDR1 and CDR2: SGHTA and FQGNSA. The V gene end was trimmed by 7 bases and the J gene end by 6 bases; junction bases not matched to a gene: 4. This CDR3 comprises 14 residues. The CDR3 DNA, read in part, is TGTGCCAGCACCGGGACTAGCGGGAGCCAGACC. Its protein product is CASTGTSGSQT. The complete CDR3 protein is CASTGTSGSQTQYF.

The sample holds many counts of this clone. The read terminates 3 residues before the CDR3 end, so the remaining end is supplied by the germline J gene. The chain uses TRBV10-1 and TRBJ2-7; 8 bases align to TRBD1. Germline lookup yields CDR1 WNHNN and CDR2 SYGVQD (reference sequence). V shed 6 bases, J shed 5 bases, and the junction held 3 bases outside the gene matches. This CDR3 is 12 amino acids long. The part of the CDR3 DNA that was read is TGCGCCAGCAGCACAGGGGGGAACGAG. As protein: CASSTGGNE. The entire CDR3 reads CASSTGGNEQYF.

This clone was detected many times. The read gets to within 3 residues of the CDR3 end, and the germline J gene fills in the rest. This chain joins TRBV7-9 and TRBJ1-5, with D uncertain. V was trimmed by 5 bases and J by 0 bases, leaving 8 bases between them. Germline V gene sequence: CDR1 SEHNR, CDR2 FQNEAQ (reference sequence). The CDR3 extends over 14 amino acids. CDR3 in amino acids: CASSPEGSNQPQHF. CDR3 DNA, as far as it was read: TGTGCCAGCAGCCCCGAGGGTAGCAATCAGCCC. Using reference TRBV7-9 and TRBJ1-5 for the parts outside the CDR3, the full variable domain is DTGVSQNPRHKITKRGQNVTFRCDPISEHNRLYWYRQTLGQGPEFLTYFQNEAQLEKSRLLSDRFSAERPKGSFSTLEIQRTEQGDSAMYLCASSPEGSNQPQHFGDGTRLSIL.

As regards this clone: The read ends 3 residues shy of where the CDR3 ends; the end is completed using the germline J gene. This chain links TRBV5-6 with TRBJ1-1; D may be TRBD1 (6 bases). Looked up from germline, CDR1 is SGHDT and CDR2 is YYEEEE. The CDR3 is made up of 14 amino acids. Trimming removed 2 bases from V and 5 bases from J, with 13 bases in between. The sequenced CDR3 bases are TGTGCCAGCAGCTTCGGACAGTTGGGGACTGAA. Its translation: CASSFGQLGTE. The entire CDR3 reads CASSFGQLGTEAFF.